The T cell receptor (beta chain) described here comes from a study of blood T cell repertoires in COVID-19. CDR3 size: 11 residues. V lost 9 bases and J lost 5, with 10 bases in between. Original processing methods: Estimated nucleated cell counts came from reference gene primer amplification. Profiled with immunoSEQ multiplex PCR; TCRdb holds only in-frame clones, not every one. D and trimming come from the DNA, and the V and J calls and clone size come from that table. Among around 68,000 clones listed, more than 60% were seen once. What was sequenced was peripheral blood. This TCR derives from a woman between 50 and 59 years old with acute or convalescent COVID-19. V is TRBV12-3 or TRBV12-4 and J is TRBJ1-1, with D uncertain. The CDR3 DNA sequence: TGTGCCAGTGGAGGACCGACTGAAGCTTTCTTT. Residues: CASGGPTEAFF.